Shown below are 30 T cell receptor beta chains from a single sample sequenced in a study of blood T cell repertoires in COVID-19. Clones were read by immunoSEQ multiplex PCR, and TCRdb kept only the in-frame ones, dropping some. The sample yields 200,000 or so clones, approximately 83% seen once. Specimen: PBMCs or T cells enriched from blood (not recorded which). These receptors originate from a man aged 35-49 years who had recovered from COVID-19.

The chain has TRBV24-1 and TRBJ1-5; D call uncertain. The V gene's germline CDR1 is KGHDR and CDR2 SFDVKD. The CDR3 is made up of 15 amino acids. Trimming removed 4 bases at V and 0 bases at J, with 9 bases between. DNA for the CDR3: TGTGCCACCAGTGACGGAGTTTATAGCAATCAGCCCCAGCATTTT. It yields the protein CATSDGVYSNQPQHF.

V and J are TRBV5-6 and TRBJ1-1, with a tentative D call TRBD1 (5 bases). With 0 bases removed from V and 2 bases from J, the gap between germline ends came to 17 bases. CDR3 size: 17 residues. Germline V gene sequence: CDR1 SGHDT, CDR2 YYEEEE. The CDR3 region has the DNA TGTGCCAGCAGCTTGGAGGCGGGATCCGGGGGAAACACTGAAGCTTTCTTT. Translated: CASSLEAGSGGNTEAFF.

V usage is TRBV9 and J usage is TRBJ1-1; TRBD1 matches at 9 bases. Per the germline V gene, CDR1 is SGDLS and CDR2 is YYNGEE. The junction had 1 base not matched to a gene; V was cut back by 6 bases and J by 1 base. The CDR3 has 13 residues. The CDR3 DNA is TGTGCCAGCATGGGACAGGGGAACACTGAAGCTTTCTTT. Its translation: CASMGQGNTEAFF.

This clone was seen once. J is TRBJ1-1 and V is TRBV29-1, with TRBD1 matching over 8 bases. The germline gives CDR1 SQVTM, CDR2 ANQGSEA. The CDR3 is 15 amino acids. V shed 2 bases and J 4 bases; nucleotides not matched to a gene: 9. CDR3 in amino acids: CSVEWTGRLGTEAFF. CDR3 DNA: TGCAGCGTTGAATGGACAGGGAGGTTGGGCACTGAAGCTTTCTTT.

The chain combines TRBV3-1 (or the pseudogene TRBV3-2) with TRBJ1-4; 7 bases align to TRBD1. Germline CDR1 LGHDT, CDR2 YNNKEL (reference sequence). CDR3 length: 15 residues. V lost 4 bases and J lost 1; bases outside the gene matches: 3. The CDR3 sequence is CASSLRTGTNEKLFF. In DNA form, the CDR3 reads TGTGCCAGCAGCCTCCGGACAGGAACTAATGAAAAACTGTTTTTT.

The gene calls are TRBV29-1 and TRBJ1-1; a weak D match, TRBD1 (5 bases). The CDR3 is made up of 14 amino acids. Germline-derived CDR1 and CDR2 are SQVTM and ANQGSEA. Trimming left V 0 bases short and J 2 bases short, with 10 bases between. CDR3 residues: CSVEDGRANTEAFF. The CDR3 DNA is TGCAGCGTTGAAGACGGCAGGGCAAACACTGAAGCTTTCTTT.

The count of this clone is one. V and J are TRBV19 and TRBJ2-3; 14 bases match TRBD2. This CDR3 region has 20 residues. With V trimmed by 5 bases and J by 0 bases, 13 bases remained unmatched. Per germline, CDR1 LNHDA and CDR2 SQIVND (reference sequence). The CDR3 loop is CASSLTGTSGGPISTDTQYF. Here the CDR3 DNA reads TGTGCCAGTAGTCTTACCGGGACTAGCGGGGGCCCAATTAGCACAGATACGCAGTATTTT.

The J gene is TRBJ1-1, the V gene TRBV9; no firm D call. This CDR3 spans 11 amino acids. Trimming took off 4 bases at V and 8 bases at J, with 9 bases between the two ends. Per germline, CDR1 SGDLS and CDR2 YYNGEE. CDR3 coding DNA: TGTGCCAGCAGCACCGCCGCGGAAGCTTTCTTT. This translates into CASSTAAEAFF.

This clone was observed a single time. This chain uses TRBV10-3 with TRBJ2-1, with D possibly matching TRBD2 (5 bases). The CDR3 is 11 amino acids. V was cut by 11 bases and J by 5 bases, with 10 bases left in between. CDR1 ENHRY and CDR2 SYGVKD come from the germline V gene. CDR3 region: CAVSEDNEQFF. The CDR3 region has the DNA TGTGCCGTCTCGGAGGACAATGAGCAGTTCTTC.

The genes are TRBV29-1 and TRBJ1-1; D is undetermined. The CDR3 sequence is 13 residues long. V was shortened by 5 bases and J by 2 bases, with 12 bases between the two germline ends. CDR1 and CDR2 (germline): SQVTM, ANQGSEA. CDR3 sequence reads: CSVSVAGNTEAFF. The CDR3 DNA sequence: TGCAGCGTTTCGGTGGCAGGTAACACTGAAGCTTTCTTT.

The chain carries TRBV28 and TRBJ1-1; maybe TRBD1 (5 bases). There are 12 residues in the CDR3. The V end lost 2 bases, the J end lost 5 bases, and 6 bases lay between the germline ends. Germline V gene lookup returns CDR1 MDHEN and CDR2 SYDVKM. The CDR3 DNA reads TGTGCCAGCAGTTTACCAGGGACTGAAGCTTTCTTT. It encodes CASSLPGTEAFF.

The chain uses TRBV4-3 and TRBJ2-1; 12 bases agree with TRBD2. Germline lookup yields CDR1 LGHNA and CDR2 YSLEER. The CDR3 contains 15 residues. V dropped 4 bases and J dropped 8; count of bases not matched to a gene: 6. CDR3 bases: TGCGCCAGCAGCCCCGCTAGCGGGGGGGCCTATGAGCAGTTCTTC. As protein: CASSPASGGAYEQFF.

The chain links TRBV11-3 to TRBJ2-4; 8 bases are shared with TRBD2. There are 14 residues in the CDR3. From germline, CDR1 is SGHNT and CDR2 YENEEA. V lost 5 bases, J lost 5 bases, and 5 bases stayed unmatched. CDR3 amino acids: CASSPGGAENIQYF. CDR3 bases: TGTGCCAGCAGCCCGGGAGGGGCGGAAAACATTCAGTACTTC.

The chain uses TRBV5-8 and TRBJ1-5; 10 nucleotides agree with TRBD1. Trimming at V came to 4 bases and at J to 6 bases, leaving 7 bases not matched to a gene. Germline CDR1 is SGHTS and CDR2 is YDEGEE. The CDR3 is 15 amino acids. The CDR3 DNA follows: TGTGCCAGCAGCCTGGGACAGGGGTACCTTCAGCCCCAGCATTTT. This translates into CASSLGQGYLQPQHF.

V usage is TRBV4-2 and J usage is TRBJ1-2, with 7 bases matching TRBD1. The germline V gene has CDR1 LGHNA and CDR2 YNFKEQ. Trimming removed 8 bases from V and 5 bases from J; junction bases left unmatched: 11. CDR3 length: 14 residues. Written as DNA, the CDR3 is TGTGCCAGCTCTACGGGGACAGTTAATTATGGCTACACCTTC. Translation: CASSTGTVNYGYTF.

This clone was counted a single time. The chain employs TRBV5-1 and TRBJ1-2; TRBD1 aligns across 7 bases. The V segment lost 1 base and the J segment 6 bases; nucleotides outside the gene matches: 6. The CDR3 totals 14 residues. Germline loops: CDR1 SGHRS, CDR2 YFSETQ. The CDR3 DNA reads TGCGCCAGCAGCTTGACAGGGGTAGTTCATGGCTACACCTTC. Protein: CASSLTGVVHGYTF.

The chain joins TRBV11-2 to TRBJ1-1; tentative D call: TRBD1 (5 bases). The CDR3 sequence is 15 residues long. Germline V lookup: CDR1 SGHAT, CDR2 FQNNGV. V shed 6 bases and J shed 0 bases, with 14 bases lying between them. CDR3 sequence (DNA): TGTGCCAGCAGGCCCCCAAGGACAATGAACACTGAAGCTTTCTTT. This encodes CASRPPRTMNTEAFF.

This clone came up once. The chain is built from TRBV4-3 and TRBJ2-3; D is ambiguous. The CDR3 is made up of 17 amino acids. CDR1 and CDR2 from the germline V gene are LGHNA and YSLEER. Trimming cost V 0 bases and J 0 bases, with 13 bases left between them. The CDR3 is CASSQDQALLSTDTQYF. DNA of the CDR3: TGCGCCAGCAGCCAAGACCAGGCCCTCCTCAGCACAGATACGCAGTATTTT.

The chain recombines TRBV20-1 with TRBJ1-6, with D unclear. Trimming took 5 bases from V and 4 from J, leaving 3 bases between them. The CDR3 extends over 11 amino acids. Germline assignment: CDR1 DFQATT and CDR2 SNEGSKA (reference sequence). CDR3 region: CSAYYNSPLHF. CDR3 sequence (DNA): TGCAGTGCTTATTATAATTCACCCCTCCACTTT.

The count of this clone is one. This chain connects TRBV5-1 to TRBJ1-2, with D possibly TRBD1 on 6 matching bases. Germline V gives CDR1 SGHRS, CDR2 YFSETQ. V was shortened by 0 bases and J by 0 bases, with 6 bases between the two germline ends. This CDR3 contains 14 residues. CDR3 protein: CASSLGQANYGYTF. For the CDR3, the DNA is TGCGCCAGCAGCTTGGGACAGGCTAACTATGGCTACACCTTC.

The chain employs TRBV11-3 and TRBJ2-1; TRBD2 matches 13 bases. The CDR3 runs 17 residues. Trimming removed 5 bases from V and 6 bases from J; junction bases left unmatched: 10. Germline V lookup: CDR1 SGHNT, CDR2 YENEEA. The CDR3 DNA is TGTGCCAGCAGCCTGGATGCCGGACTAGCGGGGGCCAATGAGCAGTTCTTC. Translated, it gives CASSLDAGLAGANEQFF.

This sequence joins TRBV24-1 and TRBJ2-5; 7 bases are shared with TRBD1. The CDR3 runs 16 residues. Germline trimming cut 0 bases from V and 3 bases from J; bases unmatched to any gene: 6. CDR1 KGHDR and CDR2 SFDVKD come from the germline V gene. CDR3 loop: CATSDLGQASKETQYF. As DNA, the CDR3 is TGTGCCACCAGTGATTTGGGACAGGCTAGCAAAGAGACCCAGTACTTC.

The chain combines TRBV6-4 with TRBJ2-3; 11 bases are shared with TRBD2. Germline V gives CDR1 MRHNA, CDR2 SNTAGT. Trimming cost V 0 bases and J 7 bases; bases outside gene matches: 6. This CDR3 comprises 16 residues. CDR3 protein: CASSDSASGGSNTQYF. The CDR3 DNA follows: TGTGCCAGCAGTGACTCGGCTAGCGGGGGGTCGAATACGCAGTATTTT.

This sequence joins TRBV10-3 and TRBJ1-1; 7 nucleotides align to TRBD1. CDR1 and CDR2 (germline): ENHRY, SYGVKD. The ends lost 6 bases at V and 1 base at J; junction bases unmatched: 8. The CDR3 length is 15 residues. In DNA, the CDR3 is TGTGCCATCAGGGGCGGACAGGAAGCGAACACTGAAGCTTTCTTT. It encodes CAIRGGQEANTEAFF.

V gene TRBV4-2 combines with J gene TRBJ2-7; 7 bases agree with TRBD1. Germline V lookup: CDR1 LGHNA, CDR2 YNFKEQ. CDR3 size: 14 residues. After removal of 0 bases from V and 6 bases from J, the junction contained 5 bases not matched to a gene. CDR3 loop: CASSQEGQHREQYF. The CDR3 nucleotides read TGTGCCAGCAGCCAAGAGGGACAGCATCGCGAGCAGTACTTC.

As to this clone: The same CDR3 is also encoded by other DNA sequences in this sample. The chain employs TRBV3-1 (or the pseudogene TRBV3-2) and TRBJ1-4; TRBD1 agrees at 7 bases. V was pared by 0 bases and J by 5 bases, with 6 bases of the junction left unmatched. The CDR3 has 16 residues. Germline loops: CDR1 LGHDT, CDR2 YNNKEL (reference sequence). The CDR3 nucleotides are TGTGCCAGCAGCCAAGATCGGGACAGAACGAATGAAAAACTGTTTTTT. Translation: CASSQDRDRTNEKLFF.

V gene TRBV6-2 or TRBV6-3 combines with J gene TRBJ2-4; D perhaps matches TRBD1 (7 bases). The germline gives CDR1 MNHEY, CDR2 SVGEGT. V was shortened by 2 bases and J by 6 bases, with 20 bases between the two germline ends. The CDR3 covers 17 residues. CDR3 sequence (DNA): TGTGCCAGCAGTTACCGGACAGGAGGGTGGCCCCTAAACATTCAGTACTTC. It encodes CASSYRTGGWPLNIQYF.

This clone was observed once. CDR3: CASSVTGGNNEQFF. CDR3 DNA: TGTGCCAGCAGCGTAACGGGGGGGAACAATGAGCAGTTCTTC. The chain joins TRBV9 to TRBJ2-1, with 8 bases fitting TRBD2. The CDR3 covers 14 residues. Germline CDR1 SGDLS, CDR2 YYNGEE. The V segment lost 1 base and the J segment 5 bases; nucleotides outside the gene matches: 2.

V gene TRBV12-3 or TRBV12-4 combines with J gene TRBJ2-4, with 9 bases identical to TRBD1. The trim removed 8 bases at V and 7 bases at J, leaving 6 bases unmatched. The CDR3 contains 13 residues. DNA for the CDR3: TGTGCCAGCGCACAGGGGGCGGTGAACATTCAGTACTTC. Translation: CASAQGAVNIQYF.

The CDR3 region has the DNA TGTGCCAGCAGATCGGGGGTTAGCAATCAGCCCCAGCATTTT. Its translation: CASRSGVSNQPQHF. The V gene is TRBV27, the J gene TRBJ1-5; the D gene is possibly TRBD1 (5 bases). The length of the CDR3 is 14 residues. Germline V lookup: CDR1 MNHEY, CDR2 SMNVEV (reference sequence). Trimming shortened V by 6 bases and J by 0 bases, and 9 bases separated the two germline ends.